The present entry profiles one T cell receptor beta chain with its context. Its specificity is unknown. This entry comes from a study of CD8+CD57+ T cells in acquired aplastic anemia. Study details: DNA from sorted CD4+ and CD8+ cells averaged roughly 3.2 ug. An average of approximately 11 million reads for CD4+ cells was obtained from healthy donors.

Broader study findings: Significance was not reached for CD8+ Simpson's diversity between patients and controls. A set of twenty-nine CD8+ CDR3 sequences was shared between patients and controls, and these sequences appeared highly expressed in patients.

The germline CDR1 and CDR2 sequences are DFQATT and SNEGSKA (reference sequence). The CDR3 loop spans 12 amino acids. V lost 0 bases and J lost 8, with 9 bases in between. The template used for profiling TCR beta VDJ and CDR3 was genomic DNA. A single record per CDR3 protein comes from TCRdb applying MiXCR to the reads. The table records some 180,000 distinct CDR3 sequences, 35% to 50% of them present only once. This TCR came from a human donor in good health. Sequencing was carried out using sorted CD4+, CD8+, or CD8+CD57+ T cells (not recorded which) from PBMCs. J is TRBJ2-3 and V is TRBV20-1, with no clear D. This CDR3 is CSARDPGGTQYF. CDR3 nucleotides: TGCAGTGCTAGAGATCCGGGCGGTACGCAGTATTTT.